Listed here is a single T cell receptor beta chain. Its specificity is not known. The data stem from a study of early T cells in non-severe SARS-CoV-2 infection. Across the whole study: Sequencing of bulk RNA from unsorted whole blood was done, without chain pairing. Study results and limitations: Using VDJdb, the matching emphasized anti-spike CD8 responses while missing private and CD4 specificities.

The CDR3 has 14 residues. V dropped 2 bases and J dropped 2; count of bases not matched to a gene: 3. Germline V lookup: CDR1 SGHNT, CDR2 YYREEE (reference sequence). The TCR library protocol was used to attach unique molecular identifiers. These identifiers were attached to individual cDNA molecules. One entry per CDR3 protein results from TCRdb running MiXCR on the 5' RACE reads. The profile shows approximately 81,000 distinct CDR3 sequences, 13% of them singletons. This TCR was sampled from an adult who was a healthcare worker with PCR-confirmed SARS-CoV-2 infection or an uninfected control (not recorded which). The V call is TRBV5-4, the J call TRBJ2-7, with 8 positions matching TRBD2. The specimen was whole blood. CDR3 in DNA: TGTGCCAGCAGCTTTAGCGGGAAGGCCTACGAGCAGTACTTC. It codes for CASSFSGKAYEQYF. The full variable domain, with the rest looked up from reference TRBV5-4 and TRBJ2-7, is ETGVTQSPTHLIKTRGQQVTLRCSSQSGHNTVSWYQQALGQGPQFIFQYYREEENGRGNFPPRFSGLQFPNYSSELNVNALELDDSALYLCASSFSGKAYEQYFGPGTRLTVT.